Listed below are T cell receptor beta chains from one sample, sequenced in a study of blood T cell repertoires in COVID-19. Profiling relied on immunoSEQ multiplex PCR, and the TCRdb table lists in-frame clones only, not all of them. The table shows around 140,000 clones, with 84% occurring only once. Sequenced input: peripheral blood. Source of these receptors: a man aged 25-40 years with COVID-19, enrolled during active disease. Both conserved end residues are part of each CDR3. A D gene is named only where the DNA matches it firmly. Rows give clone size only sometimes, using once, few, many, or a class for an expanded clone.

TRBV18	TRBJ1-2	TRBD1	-	TGTGCCAGCTCACCGGGGACAGACCCTAACTATGGCTACACCTTC	CASSPGTDPNYGYTF
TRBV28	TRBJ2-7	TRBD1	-	TGTGCCAGCAGTCCATACAGGGGAGTAGTTTACGAGCAGTACTTC	CASSPYRGVVYEQYF
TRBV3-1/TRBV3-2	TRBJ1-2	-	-	TGTGCCAGCAGCCAAGATGGAGGGGAAGGCTACACCTTC	CASSQDGGEGYTF
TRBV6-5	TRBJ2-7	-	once	TGTGCCAGCAGTTACACGGGGAAGAGCTCCTACGAGCAGTACTTC	CASSYTGKSSYEQYF
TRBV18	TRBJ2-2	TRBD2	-	TGTGCCAGCTCCCGGGGACTAGCGGGAGCTAGCGGGGAGCTGTTTTTT	CASSRGLAGASGELFF
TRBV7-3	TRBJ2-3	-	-	TGTGCCAGCAGCCTTTCCTCGGGAAGCACAGATACGCAGTATTTT	CASSLSSGSTDTQYF
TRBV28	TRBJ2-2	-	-	TGTGCCAGCAGTCCCATGGGGGCTGACACCGGGGAGCTGTTTTTT	CASSPMGADTGELFF
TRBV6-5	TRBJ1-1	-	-	TGTGCCAGCAGCAGACGCGGAGACTCGAACACTGAAGCTTTCTTT	CASSRRGDSNTEAFF
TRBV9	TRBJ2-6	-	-	TGTGCCAGCAGTATACAGGGATCCGGGGCCAACGTCCTGACTTTC	CASSIQGSGANVLTF
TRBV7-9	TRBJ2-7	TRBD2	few	TGTGCCAGCACCAAAAGCGGGAGGGAGTACGAGCAGTACTTC	CASTKSGREYEQYF
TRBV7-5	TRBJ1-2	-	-	TGTGCCAGAAGCGAACAGGGGGCCTATGGCTACACCTTC	CARSEQGAYGYTF
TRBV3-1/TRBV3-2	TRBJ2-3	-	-	TGTGCCAGCAGCTCCATTTCGGGAATTGGCACAGATACGCAGTATTTT	CASSSISGIGTDTQYF
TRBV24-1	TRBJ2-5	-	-	TGTGCCACCAGCCAGGGTGTGGGTGAGACCCAGTACTTC	CATSQGVGETQYF
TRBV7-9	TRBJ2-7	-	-	TGTGCCAGCTTGAGTAGCAGCTCCTACGAGCAGTACTTC	CASLSSSSYEQYF
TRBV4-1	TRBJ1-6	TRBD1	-	TGCGCCAGCAGGTTACAGGGGCCTAATTCACCCCTCCACTTT	CASRLQGPNSPLHF
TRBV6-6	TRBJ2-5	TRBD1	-	TGTGCCAGCAGTTTTGTAGGGGGCCCTCGGGAGACCCAGTACTTC	CASSFVGGPRETQYF